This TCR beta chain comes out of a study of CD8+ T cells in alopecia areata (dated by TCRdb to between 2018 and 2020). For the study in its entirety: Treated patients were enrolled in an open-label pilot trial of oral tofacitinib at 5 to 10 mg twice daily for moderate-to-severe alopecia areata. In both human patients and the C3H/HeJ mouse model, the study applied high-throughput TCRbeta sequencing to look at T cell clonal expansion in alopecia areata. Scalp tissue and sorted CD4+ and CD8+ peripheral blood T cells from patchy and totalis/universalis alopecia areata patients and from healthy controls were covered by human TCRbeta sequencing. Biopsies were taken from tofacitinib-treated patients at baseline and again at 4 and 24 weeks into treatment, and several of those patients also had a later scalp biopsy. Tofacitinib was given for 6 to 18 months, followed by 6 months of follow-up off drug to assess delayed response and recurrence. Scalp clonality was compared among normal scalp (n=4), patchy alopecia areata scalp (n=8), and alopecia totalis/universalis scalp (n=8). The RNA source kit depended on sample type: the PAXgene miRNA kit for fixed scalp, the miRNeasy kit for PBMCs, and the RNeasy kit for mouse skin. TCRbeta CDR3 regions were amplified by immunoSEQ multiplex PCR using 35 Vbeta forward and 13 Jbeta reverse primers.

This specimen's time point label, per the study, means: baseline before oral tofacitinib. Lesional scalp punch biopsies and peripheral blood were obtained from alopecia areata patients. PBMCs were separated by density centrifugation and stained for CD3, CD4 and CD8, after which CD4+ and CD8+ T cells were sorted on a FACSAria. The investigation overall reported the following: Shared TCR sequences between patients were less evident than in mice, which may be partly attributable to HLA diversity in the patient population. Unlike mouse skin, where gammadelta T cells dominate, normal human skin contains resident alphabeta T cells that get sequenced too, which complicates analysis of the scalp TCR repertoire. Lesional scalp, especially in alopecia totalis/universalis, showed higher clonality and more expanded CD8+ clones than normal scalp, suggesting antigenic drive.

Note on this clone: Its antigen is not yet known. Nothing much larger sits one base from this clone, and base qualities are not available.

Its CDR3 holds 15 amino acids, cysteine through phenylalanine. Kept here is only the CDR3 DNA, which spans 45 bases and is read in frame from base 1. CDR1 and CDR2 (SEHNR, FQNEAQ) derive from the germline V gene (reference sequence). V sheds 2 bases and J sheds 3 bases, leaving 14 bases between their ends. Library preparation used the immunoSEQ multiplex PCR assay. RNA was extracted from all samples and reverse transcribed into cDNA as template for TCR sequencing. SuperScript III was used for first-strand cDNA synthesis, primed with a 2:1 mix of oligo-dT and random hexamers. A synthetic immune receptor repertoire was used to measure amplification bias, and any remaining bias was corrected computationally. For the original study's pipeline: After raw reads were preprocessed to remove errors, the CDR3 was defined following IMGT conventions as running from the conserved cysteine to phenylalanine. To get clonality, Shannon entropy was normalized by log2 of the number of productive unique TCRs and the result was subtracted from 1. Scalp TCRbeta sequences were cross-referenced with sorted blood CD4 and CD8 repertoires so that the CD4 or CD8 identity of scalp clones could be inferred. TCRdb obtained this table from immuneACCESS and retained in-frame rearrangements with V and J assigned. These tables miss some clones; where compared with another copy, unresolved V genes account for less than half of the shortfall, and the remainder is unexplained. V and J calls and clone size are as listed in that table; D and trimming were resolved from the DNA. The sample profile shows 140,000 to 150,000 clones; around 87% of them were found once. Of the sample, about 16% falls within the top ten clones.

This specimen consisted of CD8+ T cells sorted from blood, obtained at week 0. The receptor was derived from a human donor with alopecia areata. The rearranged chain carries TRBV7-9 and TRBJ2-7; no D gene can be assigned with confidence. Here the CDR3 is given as CASSLPLDGVYEQYF. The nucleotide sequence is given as TGTGCCAGCAGCTTACCTTTGGACGGCGTCTACGAGCAGTACTTC.